A selection of T cell receptor beta chains follows, all from one sample in a study of shared clonotypes between healthy human individuals. Only in-frame clones appear in the TCRdb table, and some are missing; sequencing was by immunoSEQ multiplex PCR. There are about 1.1 million clones in the sample; about 80% occur only once, and almost 0.9% lies in the top ten. Specimen: memory CD4+ T cells from PBMCs. All receptors come from a man aged 18 to 30 in good health. Some clones in this sample may be carry-over from other donors' samples. Each CDR3 is given without its conserved first and last residue. The order of the fields is V gene, J gene, CDR3 protein.

V gene: TRBV28; J gene: TRBJ2-7; CDR3 protein: ASSGGYEQY
V gene: TRBV9; J gene: TRBJ2-1; CDR3 protein: ASSTRLASNEQF
V gene: TRBV18; J gene: TRBJ2-7; CDR3 protein: ASSPSSDEQY
V gene: TRBV7-8; J gene: TRBJ2-5; CDR3 protein: ASSSNGRYPKETQY
V gene: TRBV5-1; J gene: TRBJ2-6; CDR3 protein: ASSEQGFPGANVLT
V gene: TRBV7-2; J gene: TRBJ1-3; CDR3 protein: ASSFNLAGSGNTIY
V gene: TRBV29-1; J gene: TRBJ2-5; CDR3 protein: SVGRELGYEQY
V gene: TRBV4-1; J gene: TRBJ2-3; CDR3 protein: ASSQLRTGPDTQY
V gene: TRBV5-1; J gene: TRBJ2-6; CDR3 protein: ASSGTGSSGANVLT
V gene: TRBV5-6; J gene: TRBJ1-1; CDR3 protein: ASSLGQGGNTEAF
V gene: TRBV5-1; J gene: TRBJ2-1; CDR3 protein: ASSRAGTGSYNEQF
V gene: TRBV5-5; J gene: TRBJ2-7; CDR3 protein: ASSLSTGQSYEQY
V gene: TRBV5-4; J gene: TRBJ2-7; CDR3 protein: ASSLPGQGTYEQY
V gene: TRBV5-1; J gene: TRBJ2-7; CDR3 protein: ASSRTGNSEDEQY
V gene: TRBV18; J gene: TRBJ2-2; CDR3 protein: ASSPRTGDTGELF
V gene: TRBV4-2; J gene: TRBJ2-7; CDR3 protein: ASSQARGQGYEQY
V gene: TRBV18; J gene: TRBJ2-1; CDR3 protein: ASSPTQGSRNEQF
V gene: TRBV5-1; J gene: TRBJ1-3; CDR3 protein: ASSLGGTPSGNTIY
V gene: TRBV5-8; J gene: TRBJ2-2; CDR3 protein: ASSEGWRVAGADTGELF
V gene: TRBV29-1; J gene: TRBJ2-1; CDR3 protein: SVPRLGRSEQF
V gene: TRBV5-4; J gene: TRBJ2-1; CDR3 protein: ASSSPTSGSDEQF
V gene: TRBV5-4; J gene: TRBJ2-1; CDR3 protein: ASSRRTSGRANEQF
V gene: TRBV7-9; J gene: TRBJ2-7; CDR3 protein: ASHRGEATGEQY
V gene: TRBV19; J gene: TRBJ2-7; CDR3 protein: ASSIGDRGLYEQY
V gene: TRBV10-3; J gene: TRBJ1-2; CDR3 protein: AIGAEDYGYT
V gene: TRBV12-5; J gene: TRBJ1-2; CDR3 protein: ASGPGRGTRDGYT
V gene: TRBV6-6; J gene: TRBJ1-4; CDR3 protein: AISSGDPAGWKLF
V gene: TRBV7-9; J gene: TRBJ2-3; CDR3 protein: ASSPGLAGDTQY
V gene: TRBV5-1; J gene: TRBJ1-3; CDR3 protein: ATLPPGQGPSGNTIY
V gene: TRBV5-1; J gene: TRBJ2-1; CDR3 protein: ASSPAQRYNEQF
V gene: TRBV19; J gene: TRBJ2-5; CDR3 protein: ASSPRLQPSYEQY
V gene: TRBV10-3; J gene: TRBJ2-3; CDR3 protein: AMSMASATDTQY
V gene: TRBV5-4; J gene: TRBJ2-6; CDR3 protein: ASSSGQVSGANVLT
V gene: TRBV19; J gene: TRBJ2-2; CDR3 protein: ASSSSPPGELF
V gene: TRBV19; J gene: TRBJ2-1; CDR3 protein: ASNPTSGTMI
V gene: TRBV4-2; J gene: TRBJ2-1; CDR3 protein: ASSQDIAGVHNEQF
V gene: TRBV2; J gene: TRBJ2-3; CDR3 protein: ASSGGQGGSDTQY
V gene: TRBV7-6; J gene: TRBJ2-5; CDR3 protein: ASSLGLAGGGQETQY
V gene: TRBV6-4; J gene: TRBJ1-1; CDR3 protein: ASSDSRGKAF
V gene: TRBV6-5; J gene: TRBJ1-5; CDR3 protein: ASSYSGRASNQPQH
V gene: TRBV18; J gene: TRBJ2-1; CDR3 protein: ASSLGLAGVSNEQF
V gene: TRBV5-1; J gene: TRBJ1-5; CDR3 protein: ASSFSPRQPQH
V gene: TRBV2; J gene: TRBJ2-7; CDR3 protein: ASRRAGESGEQY
V gene: TRBV2; J gene: TRBJ1-4; CDR3 protein: ASSPTGRAKLF
V gene: TRBV2; J gene: TRBJ2-2; CDR3 protein: ASSPDSPTLTGELF
V gene: TRBV4-1; J gene: TRBJ1-3; CDR3 protein: ASSRQGESGNTIY
V gene: TRBV7-7; J gene: TRBJ2-2; CDR3 protein: ASSSGRQNTGELF
V gene: TRBV28; J gene: TRBJ1-4; CDR3 protein: ASSLAGQGGLEKLF
V gene: TRBV14; J gene: TRBJ2-5; CDR3 protein: ASSRLAGAQETQY
V gene: TRBV18; J gene: TRBJ1-4; CDR3 protein: ASSPSETGVKLF
V gene: TRBV18; J gene: TRBJ1-1; CDR3 protein: ASSPDYGGDTEAF
V gene: TRBV5-4; J gene: TRBJ1-4; CDR3 protein: ASSLGGATNEKLF
V gene: TRBV5-4; J gene: TRBJ1-1; CDR3 protein: ASSQDGPNTEAF
V gene: TRBV11-2; J gene: TRBJ1-1; CDR3 protein: ASSLGQLLNTEAF
V gene: TRBV28; J gene: TRBJ1-1; CDR3 protein: ASSSRQGAHREAF
V gene: TRBV28; J gene: TRBJ1-1; CDR3 protein: ASSLLPGQGAYTEAF
V gene: TRBV18; J gene: TRBJ2-1; CDR3 protein: ASSPSGSVYNEQF
V gene: TRBV9; J gene: TRBJ2-3; CDR3 protein: ASSVAGQGTTDTQY
V gene: TRBV6-5; J gene: TRBJ1-5; CDR3 protein: ASSHHDREDQPQH
V gene: TRBV5-4; J gene: TRBJ1-4; CDR3 protein: ASSYKPQGIFDEKLF